These 26 T cell receptor beta chains were sequenced from one sample in a study of T-cell reconstitution after alpha-beta-depleted transplantation in children. Unique molecular identifiers were incorporated when the TCRbeta library was constructed. MiXCR was run by TCRdb on the PCR reads, yielding one entry per CDR3 protein. The sample carries 580,000 or so distinct CDR3 sequences, 23% recorded once. The input for sequencing was PBMCs, mostly from graft donor cells, taken 360 days after TCRalphabeta/CD19-depleted stem cell transplant. These receptors were taken from a boy younger than two who had a stem cell transplant for acute myeloid leukemia, so the T cells may come from the graft donor.

The CDR3 DNA reads as TGCAGTGCTAGACGGGCAGGTAGATACGAGCAGTACGTC. Translating gives CSARRAGRYEQYV. J is TRBJ2-7 and V is TRBV20-1; D not resolved. This CDR3 spans 13 amino acids. Trimming shortened V by 2 bases and J by 4 bases, and 12 bases separated the two germline ends. Germline V lookup: CDR1 DFQATT, CDR2 SNEGSKA (reference sequence).

The rearrangement uses TRBV5-6 and TRBJ2-7; no clear D. The CDR3 has 14 amino acids. Germline assignment: CDR1 SGHDT and CDR2 YYEEEE. Deletions cut 0 bases from V and 3 bases from J, with 10 bases between. The CDR3 region is CASSLVGEGYEQYV. CDR3 bases: TGTGCCAGCAGCTTGGTGGGCGAAGGCTACGAGCAGTACGTC.

This clonotype was recorded many times. The genes are TRBV6-5 and TRBJ1-2; the D gene is possibly TRBD1 (5 bases). Germline values: CDR1 MNHEY, CDR2 SVGAGI. Trimming removed 6 bases from V and 3 bases from J, with 14 bases in between. The CDR3 sequence is 14 residues long. The CDR3 DNA sequence: TGTGCCAGCAGACGGGAGGAGGGGTACTATGGCTACACCTTC. It encodes CASRREEGYYGYTF.

The V gene is TRBV28, the J gene TRBJ1-5; D possibly corresponds to TRBD1 (6 bases). The germline V gene has CDR1 MDHEN and CDR2 SYDVKM. The CDR3 contains 13 residues. Trimming removed 10 bases at V and 6 bases at J, with 16 bases between. CDR3 sequence: CATRQVGGQPQHF. Here the CDR3 DNA reads TGTGCCACCAGACAGGTCGGCGGTCAGCCCCAGCATTTT.

V and J are TRBV25-1 and TRBJ1-2, with a weak D call TRBD1 (6 bases). From germline, CDR1 is MGHDK and CDR2 SYGVNS. Trimming pared 3 bases from V and 6 bases from J, leaving 14 bases between. This CDR3 contains 14 residues. The CDR3 sequence: CASSDQAGGDGYTF. The CDR3 coding sequence is TGTGCCAGCAGTGACCAAGCGGGGGGCGATGGCTACACCTTC.

There are many counts of this clonotype. V gene TRBV7-3 combines with J gene TRBJ1-2, with 9 positions matching TRBD1. The germline V gene encodes CDR1 SGHTA and CDR2 FQGTGA. V was pared by 8 bases and J by 3 bases, with 1 base of the junction left unmatched. The CDR3 is 12 residues long. The CDR3 DNA follows: TGTGCCAGCGGGGACAGGGACTATGGCTACACCTTC. Encoded protein: CASGDRDYGYTF.

The chain carries TRBV6-2 or TRBV6-3 and TRBJ2-6; D might be TRBD1 (5 bases). The V gene lost 2 bases and the J gene lost 0 bases, with 11 bases spanning the gap. Germline V gene data show CDR1 as MNHEY and CDR2 as SVGEGT. This CDR3 has 17 amino acids. The CDR3 reads CASSYRQPASGANVLTF. Here the CDR3 DNA reads TGTGCCAGCAGTTACCGACAGCCTGCCTCTGGGGCCAACGTCCTGACTTTC.

In its sample, this clonotype was seen a few times. The chain has TRBV6-1 and TRBJ2-7; no clear D. The length of the CDR3 is 14 residues. Germline values: CDR1 MNHNS, CDR2 SASEGT. Trimming took 6 bases from V and 1 from J, leaving 13 bases between them. For the CDR3, the DNA is TGTGCCAGCAGCCAATTTACCGGGTCCTACGAGCAGTACTTC. Translation gives CASSQFTGSYEQYF.

There are a few counts of this clonotype. The V gene is TRBV4-2, the J gene TRBJ2-2; TRBD1 aligns across 8 bases. Per germline, CDR1 LGHNA and CDR2 YNFKEQ. Unmatched junction bases numbered 3, after V lost 2 bases and J lost 4 bases. The CDR3 length is 15 residues. The CDR3 bases are TGTGCCAGCAGCCAACCTGGGACAGGCACCGGGGAGCTGTTTTTT. It is translated as CASSQPGTGTGELFF.

This rearrangement joins TRBV19 to TRBJ2-2; 9 bases align to TRBD1. This CDR3 is built from 15 residues. In germline, CDR1 is LNHDA, CDR2 SQIVND (reference sequence). Trimming removed 3 bases from V and 1 base from J; junction bases left unmatched: 0. The CDR3 DNA reads TGTGCCAGTAGTATGGGACAGGGGAACACCGGGGAGCTGTTTTTT. It specifies CASSMGQGNTGELFF.

J is TRBJ2-3 and V is TRBV5-1, with 7 positions matching TRBD1. The CDR3 has 15 residues. Per germline, CDR1 SGHRS and CDR2 YFSETQ. Trimming took 3 bases from V and 0 from J; bases not matched to a gene: 4. CDR3: CASSWTGPSTDTQYF. The CDR3 nucleotides read TGCGCCAGCAGCTGGACAGGCCCTAGCACAGATACGCAGTATTTT.

This clonotype was seen only a few times. V is TRBV29-1 and J is TRBJ1-2; TRBD1 is a possible D gene (5 bases). Trimming stripped 4 bases from V and 7 bases from J, with 10 bases between. The germline CDR1 and CDR2 sequences are SQVTM and ANQGSEA. The CDR3 spans 11 residues. The CDR3 DNA is TGCAGCGTTGCGGGGCTCGGTGGCTACACCTTC. Translated, it gives CSVAGLGGYTF.

For this clonotype: A much larger clonotype is one base distant, so this may be a read error. The chain combines TRBV13 with TRBJ1-1; 7 bases line up with TRBD1. This CDR3 is 12 amino acids long. Germline-derived CDR1 and CDR2 are PRHDT and FYEKMQ (reference sequence). The V and J ends lost 8 bases and 6 bases, in that order; junction bases with no gene match: 6. The CDR3 DNA is TGTGCCAGCTGCCCGGGACAGTCTGAAGCTTTCTTT. It encodes CASCPGQSEAFF.

The chain couples TRBV25-1 to TRBJ1-4; 8 positions agree with TRBD1. CDR1 and CDR2 (germline): MGHDK, SYGVNS. J was trimmed by 3 bases and V by 9 bases; bases with no gene match: 3. This CDR3 region has 13 residues. The CDR3 sequence is CASQDRANEKLFF. CDR3 nucleotides: TGTGCCAGTCAGGACAGGGCTAATGAAAAACTGTTTTTT.

This clonotype was seen at least ten times. The rearrangement joins TRBV20-1 to TRBJ2-1, with D possibly matching TRBD1 (6 bases). The V gene lost 6 bases and the J gene lost 0 bases, with 15 bases spanning the gap. CDR3 length: 15 residues. Germline CDR1 DFQATT, CDR2 SNEGSKA (reference sequence). CDR3 DNA sequence: TGCAGTGCCCCGACAGGAAAGTTCTCCTACAATGAGCAGTTCTTC. The encoded protein is CSAPTGKFSYNEQFF.

The J gene is TRBJ2-3, the V gene TRBV27, with 13 positions matching TRBD2. After removal of 6 bases from V and 4 bases from J, the junction contained 7 bases not matched to a gene. The CDR3 contains 16 residues. CDR1 is MNHEY, CDR2 SMNVEV, per germline (reference sequence). The CDR3 coding sequence is TGTGCCAGCAGCAATACTAGCGGGGGGGCCGCAGATACGCAGTATTTT. It specifies CASSNTSGGAADTQYF.

This clonotype was detected a few times. The chain carries TRBV20-1 and TRBJ2-7; TRBD1 might be the D (5 bases). The V gene's germline CDR1 is DFQATT and CDR2 SNEGSKA (reference sequence). Trimming shortened V by 6 bases and J by 0 bases, and 12 bases separated the two germline ends. This CDR3 has 13 amino acids. The CDR3 region is CSAGREDSYEQYV. The CDR3 bases are TGCAGTGCCGGCAGGGAAGACTCCTACGAGCAGTACGTC.

The chain couples TRBV7-2 to TRBJ2-5; 12 bases fit TRBD2. Germline CDR1 is SGHTA and CDR2 is FQGNSA. The CDR3 covers 15 residues. V shed 5 bases, J shed 5 bases, and the junction held 6 bases outside the gene matches. CDR3 sequence (DNA): TGTGCCAGCAGCCCGCTAGCGGGGGGGCGGGAGACCCAGTACTTC. Protein: CASSPLAGGRETQYF.

This rearrangement joins TRBV6-5 to TRBJ2-1, with TRBD1 identical over 8 bases. Trimming took 2 bases from V and 10 from J; bases not matched to a gene: 10. The CDR3 totals 15 residues. Germline CDR1 reads MNHEY; CDR2 reads SVGAGI. CDR3 bases: TGTGCCAGCAGTTACGACAGGGGCTCTCTCAGGGAGCAGTTCTTC. The encoded protein is CASSYDRGSLREQFF.

The sample holds a few counts of this clonotype. The chain is built from TRBV6-5 and TRBJ2-1, with D uncertain. CDR1 and CDR2 from the germline V gene are MNHEY and SVGAGI. The CDR3 extends over 15 amino acids. V was trimmed by 2 bases and J by 0 bases, leaving 8 bases between them. The CDR3 here is CASSYGWSSYNEQFF. CDR3 coding DNA: TGTGCCAGCAGTTACGGGTGGAGCTCCTACAATGAGCAGTTCTTC.

This chain uses TRBV20-1 with TRBJ1-2; 10 bases fit TRBD1. CDR1 is DFQATT, CDR2 SNEGSKA, per germline (reference sequence). V shed 1 base, J shed 7 bases, and the junction held 9 bases outside the gene matches. The CDR3 has 15 residues. The CDR3 protein is CSARGGTGEFRGYTF. In nucleotides, the CDR3 is TGCAGTGCTAGAGGGGGGACAGGGGAATTCCGTGGCTACACCTTC.

This rearrangement joins TRBV24-1 to TRBJ2-3, with TRBD2 as a possible D gene (5 bases). The V and J ends lost 2 bases and 2 bases respectively, with 13 bases between them. This CDR3 comprises 16 residues. Germline lookup yields CDR1 KGHDR and CDR2 SFDVKD. The DNA of the CDR3 is TGTGCCACCAGTGATTGGACTGGCGCGGTCACAGATACGCAGTATTTT. Translation: CATSDWTGAVTDTQYF.

The rearrangement links TRBV5-1 to TRBJ2-4; possibly TRBD2 for D (5 bases). The germline V gene has CDR1 SGHRS and CDR2 YFSETQ. This CDR3 spans 16 amino acids. Trimming pared 4 bases from V and 2 bases from J, leaving 16 bases between. This chain's CDR3 is CASSPPSRGSKNIQYF. CDR3 coding DNA: TGCGCCAGCAGCCCCCCCAGTCGCGGGTCCAAAAACATTCAGTACTTC.

This clonotype was observed a handful of times. The chain employs TRBV18 and TRBJ2-1; 11 bases match TRBD2. The V segment lost 3 bases and the J segment 5 bases; nucleotides outside the gene matches: 9. From germline, CDR1 is KGHSH and CDR2 LQKENI. This CDR3 has 17 residues. CDR3 sequence: CASSPTQPGLADNEQFF. The CDR3 DNA follows: TGTGCCAGCTCACCTACCCAACCGGGACTAGCGGACAATGAGCAGTTCTTC.

This clonotype was picked up many times. The chain has TRBV5-1 and TRBJ2-3, with 8 bases that match TRBD2. This CDR3 has 16 amino acids. CDR1 SGHRS and CDR2 YFSETQ come from the germline V gene. V lost 1 base to trimming and J lost 5 bases; unmatched junction nucleotides: 9. The CDR3: CASSLWPSGLGDTQYF. The CDR3 DNA reads as TGCGCCAGCAGCTTGTGGCCTAGCGGGCTGGGAGATACGCAGTATTTT.

This clonotype was detected many times. The chain couples TRBV20-1 to TRBJ1-1; TRBD1 is a possible D gene (6 bases). Trimming removed 2 bases at V and 8 bases at J, with 12 bases between. The CDR3 length is 12 residues. The germline gives CDR1 DFQATT, CDR2 SNEGSKA (reference sequence). CDR3 residues: CSARLTGTEAFF. Here the CDR3 DNA reads TGCAGTGCTAGACTCACCGGGACAGAAGCTTTCTTT.